The 5 T cell receptor beta chains below were found in one sample sequenced in a study of CXCR3-negative and CXCR3-positive naive CD8 T cells. Through 5' RACE with UMI labels, the TRB cDNA libraries were prepared. TCRdb reprocessed the 5' RACE reads and keeps a single row for each CDR3 protein, giving no DNA. The sample yields around 40,000 distinct CDR3 sequences, of which the top ten take up around 2%. Sequenced material: naive CXCR3- CD8+ T cells from blood. Regarding subset: CD45RO-CCR7+CD27+CD95- naive CD8+ T cells lacking CXCR3 (TNR3-). All receptors come from a human donor in good health. Some clones in this sample may be carry-over from other donors' samples.

The genes are TRBV7-2 and TRBJ1-6. CDR3 size: 15 residues. Germline assignment: CDR1 SGHTA and CDR2 FQGNSA. CDR3 region: CASSLGFSYNSPLHF.

The V call is TRBV20-1, the J call TRBJ2-1; there is no DNA to check the TCRdb D call of TRBD2. Germline V gene data show CDR1 as DFQATT and CDR2 as SNEGSKA (reference sequence). The CDR3 extends over 17 amino acids. The CDR3 here is CSAHLAQAGGGLPEQFF.

The J gene is TRBJ2-3, the V gene TRBV7-3; TCRdb returns TRBD2, unconfirmable since there is no DNA. The CDR3 is 15 amino acids. The V gene's germline CDR1 is SGHTA and CDR2 FQGTGA. The chain's CDR3 is CASSSSGGGTDTQYF. The variable domain in full, with the rest retrieved from reference TRBV7-3 and TRBJ2-3, is GAGVSQTPSNKVTEKGKYVELRCDPISGHTALYWYRQSLGQGPEFLIYFQGTGAADDSGLPNDRFFAVRPEGSVSTLKIQRTERGDSAVYLCASSSSGGGTDTQYFGPGTRLTVL.

The gene calls are TRBV7-8 and TRBJ2-5. The CDR3 contains 14 residues. Germline V gives CDR1 SGHVS, CDR2 FQNEAQ. The CDR3 is CASSLGLGAETQYF. The entire variable domain, with the rest obtained from reference TRBV7-8 and TRBJ2-5, is as follows: GAGVSQSPRYKVAKRGQDVALRCDPISGHVSLFWYQQALGQGPEFLTYFQNEAQLDKSGLPSDRFFAERPEGSVSTLKIQRTQQEDSAVYLCASSLGLGAETQYFGPGTRLLVL.

The gene calls are TRBV7-8 and TRBJ2-5. Germline V gene sequence: CDR1 SGHVS, CDR2 FQNEAQ. CDR3 size: 12 residues. Here the CDR3 reads CASGDYQETQYF. The whole variable domain, remainder taken from reference TRBV7-8 and TRBJ2-5, is GAGVSQSPRYKVAKRGQDVALRCDPISGHVSLFWYQQALGQGPEFLTYFQNEAQLDKSGLPSDRFFAERPEGSVSTLKIQRTQQEDSAVYLCASGDYQETQYFGPGTRLLVL.